Following are 14 T cell receptor beta chains from one sample sequenced in a study of cytotoxic CD8 clonotypes in ibrutinib-treated CLL. The repertoire was sequenced with immunoSEQ multiplex PCR; TCRdb's copy has only in-frame clones and lacks some. The sample shows hundreds of thousands of clones, 60% to 80% of them seen only once. This material consisted of PBMCs, taken after 36 months of ibrutinib treatment. All receptors derive from a human donor with chronic lymphocytic leukemia.

V is TRBV29-1 and J is TRBJ1-2; perhaps TRBD1 as D (6 bases). Germline CDR1 reads SQVTM; CDR2 reads ANQGSEA. V lost 7 bases to trimming and J lost 3 bases, with 15 bases between them. The CDR3 spans 13 residues. This CDR3 reads CSDGTPKYYGYTF. The CDR3 DNA sequence: TGCAGCGACGGGACACCGAAATACTATGGCTACACCTTC.

The rearrangement joins TRBV11-2 to TRBJ1-2; D gene uncertain. The CDR3 is made up of 14 amino acids. CDR1 and CDR2 (germline): SGHAT, FQNNGV. The ends were cut back, 6 bases at V and 2 bases at J, with 13 bases in the middle. Written as DNA, the CDR3 is TGTGCCAGCAGATTACGAACTGGAAACTATGGCTACACCTTC. Its protein is CASRLRTGNYGYTF.

The genes are TRBV5-4 and TRBJ2-5; D assignment may be TRBD1 or TRBD2 (7 bases each). V was cut by 0 bases and J by 4 bases, with 16 bases left in between. CDR1 is SGHNT and CDR2 is YYREEE in the germline V gene (reference sequence). The CDR3 loop spans 16 amino acids. For the CDR3, the DNA is TGTGCCAGCAGCTTGGCGCAGGGGGGGGCCCGAGAGACCCAGTACTTC. Protein: CASSLAQGGARETQYF.

This clone was seen only once. This chain uses TRBV28 with TRBJ2-3, with TRBD2 as a possible D gene (6 bases). The V and J ends lost 3 bases and 4 bases respectively, with 8 bases between them. This CDR3 contains 13 residues. Germline assignment: CDR1 MDHEN and CDR2 SYDVKM. The CDR3 region is CASSLWDSDTQYF. CDR3 coding DNA: TGTGCCAGCAGTTTGTGGGACTCAGATACGCAGTATTTT.

This clone has only a few counts. The chain carries TRBV4-1 and TRBJ1-1, with TRBD1 as a possible D gene (5 bases). Trimming removed 7 bases at V and 5 bases at J, with 17 bases between. Germline V lookup: CDR1 MGHRA, CDR2 YSYEKL. The CDR3 sequence is 14 residues long. CDR3 sequence: CASTPDSWRTEAFF. CDR3 in DNA: TGCGCCAGCACCCCCGACAGTTGGAGGACTGAAGCTTTCTTT.

This rearrangement joins TRBV19 to TRBJ2-7; 8 bases match TRBD2. The ends lost 7 bases at V and 2 bases at J; junction bases unmatched: 4. There are 13 residues in the CDR3. Germline assignment: CDR1 LNHDA and CDR2 SQIVND (reference sequence). The CDR3 sequence is CASKKRGTYEQYF. In DNA form, the CDR3 reads TGTGCCAGTAAGAAGCGGGGGACCTACGAGCAGTACTTC. The complete variable domain, with remaining parts taken from reference TRBV19 and TRBJ2-7, reads DGGITQSPKYLFRKEGQNVTLSCEQNLNHDAMYWYRQDPGQGLRLIYYSQIVNDFQKGDIAEGYSVSREKKESFPLTVTSAQKNPTAFYLCASKKRGTYEQYFGPGTRLTVT.

This chain links TRBV5-4 with TRBJ2-5; D not certain. The germline V gene encodes CDR1 SGHNT and CDR2 YYREEE (reference sequence). Trimming cost V 1 base and J 1 base, with 17 bases left between them. The CDR3 is 17 amino acids. CDR3 residues: CASSLQVFTTVQETQYF. DNA of the CDR3: TGTGCCAGCAGCTTGCAAGTCTTTACAACAGTCCAAGAGACCCAGTACTTC. The full variable domain, rest sourced from reference TRBV5-4 and TRBJ2-5, is ETGVTQSPTHLIKTRGQQVTLRCSSQSGHNTVSWYQQALGQGPQFIFQYYREEENGRGNFPPRFSGLQFPNYSSELNVNALELDDSALYLCASSLQVFTTVQETQYFGPGTRLLVL.

This chain uses TRBV19 with TRBJ1-1; D is perhaps TRBD1 (5 bases). CDR1 is LNHDA and CDR2 is SQIVND in the germline V gene (reference sequence). Trimming removed 5 bases at V and 6 bases at J, with 16 bases between. The CDR3 covers 14 residues. The chain's CDR3 is CASSGGRWSAEAFF. In nucleotides, the CDR3 is TGTGCCAGTAGTGGGGGACGATGGTCCGCTGAAGCTTTCTTT. Full variable domain (remainder filled in from reference TRBV19 and TRBJ1-1): DGGITQSPKYLFRKEGQNVTLSCEQNLNHDAMYWYRQDPGQGLRLIYYSQIVNDFQKGDIAEGYSVSREKKESFPLTVTSAQKNPTAFYLCASSGGRWSAEAFFGQGTRLTVV.

This clone was counted only a few times. The CDR3 DNA is TGCGCCAGCAGCCAAGTGGGACAGCATACAGGCTACACCTTC. This translates into CASSQVGQHTGYTF. The genes are TRBV4-1 and TRBJ1-2, with 7 bases fitting TRBD1. The CDR3 is 14 residues long. Trimming cost V 1 base and J 8 bases; bases outside gene matches: 7. Germline V lookup: CDR1 MGHRA, CDR2 YSYEKL.

This chain uses TRBV7-2 with TRBJ2-7; TRBD1 matches at 8 bases. This CDR3 has 14 residues. Trimming at V came to 4 bases and at J to 5 bases, leaving 7 bases not matched to a gene. The V gene's germline CDR1 is SGHTA and CDR2 FQGNSA. This CDR3 reads CASSYWAGGDEQYF. The CDR3 DNA reads as TGTGCCAGCAGCTATTGGGCAGGGGGCGACGAGCAGTACTTC.

This sequence joins TRBV19 and TRBJ1-2; D possibly corresponds to TRBD1 (6 bases). V was pared by 0 bases and J by 7 bases, with 15 bases between. This CDR3 contains 15 residues. CDR1 and CDR2 from the germline V gene are LNHDA and SQIVND (reference sequence). The CDR3 spells CASSIDPRGGLGYTF. The CDR3 region has the DNA TGTGCCAGTAGTATAGATCCACGAGGGGGTCTTGGCTACACCTTC.

V gene TRBV5-1 combines with J gene TRBJ2-3; D is unresolved. The CDR3 has 15 amino acids. CDR1 SGHRS and CDR2 YFSETQ come from the germline V gene. Trimming stripped 4 bases from V and 0 bases from J, with 12 bases between. The CDR3 DNA sequence: TGCGCCAGCAGCCTGACCGGTTCTAGCACAGATACGCAGTATTTT. Translation gives CASSLTGSSTDTQYF.

The chain joins TRBV18 to TRBJ2-7; D may be TRBD2 (6 bases). CDR1 and CDR2 from the germline V gene are KGHSH and LQKENI. The CDR3 consists of 15 residues. The V end was cut by 0 bases, the J end by 2 bases, with 11 bases between. The CDR3: CASSPPALAPYEQYF. The CDR3, as DNA: TGTGCCAGCTCACCACCAGCACTAGCCCCCTACGAGCAGTACTTC.

V usage is TRBV27 and J usage is TRBJ2-1; 7 nucleotides match TRBD1. V shed 5 bases and J 5 bases; nucleotides not matched to a gene: 12. The CDR3 is 16 amino acids. Germline CDR1 reads MNHEY; CDR2 reads SMNVEV (reference sequence). CDR3 in DNA: TGTGCCAGCAGTGCCTTACACAGGGGTGGTCACAATGAGCAGTTCTTC. Translation gives CASSALHRGGHNEQFF.